The 26 T cell receptor beta chains below all came from one sample that was sequenced in a study of CD8+ T cells in alopecia areata (dated by TCRdb to 2016 to 2018). Library generation was performed with the immunoSEQ multiplex PCR assay. For TCR sequencing, RNA was extracted from every sample and reverse transcribed into cDNA to serve as template. TCRdb obtained this table from immuneACCESS and retained in-frame rearrangements with V and J assigned. These tables miss some clones; where compared with another copy, unresolved V genes account for less than half of the shortfall, and the remainder is unexplained. This sample lists approximately 180,000 clones; 59% were detected once. Under 15% of the sample goes to the ten largest clones. The sample's time point, from its label and the paper: baseline before oral tofacitinib. Here the sequenced sample was CD4+ T cells sorted from blood, taken at week 0. Receptor source: a human donor with alopecia areata.

The rearrangement links TRBV6-5 to TRBJ2-2, with no clear D. This CDR3 contains 15 residues. V lost 7 bases to trimming and J lost 2 bases, with 14 bases between them. Germline assignment: CDR1 MNHEY and CDR2 SVGAGI. CDR3 region: CASTRTYFNTGELFF. The CDR3 bases are TGTGCCAGCACTCGAACATACTTTAACACCGGGGAGCTGTTTTTT.

This clone occurred a few times. This chain joins TRBV5-1 and TRBJ1-6; D is unclear. CDR1 and CDR2 (germline): SGHRS, YFSETQ. Trimming pared 0 bases from V and 9 bases from J, leaving 13 bases between. The CDR3 sequence is 15 residues long. The CDR3: CASSLAGGEASPLHF. DNA of the CDR3: TGCGCCAGCAGCTTGGCAGGCGGGGAGGCTTCACCCCTCCACTTT. Full variable domain (missing parts from reference TRBV5-1 and TRBJ1-6): KAGVTQTPRYLIKTRGQQVTLSCSPISGHRSVSWYQQTPGQGLQFLFEYFSETQRNKGNFPGRFSGRQFSNSRSEMNVSTLELGDSALYLCASSLAGGEASPLHFGNGTRLTVT.

This clone has only a few counts. This rearrangement joins TRBV18 to TRBJ2-1; D unclear. Germline loops: CDR1 KGHSH, CDR2 LQKENI. The CDR3 contains 14 residues. Trimming took 3 bases from V and 6 from J, leaving 12 bases between them. The CDR3 bases are TGTGCCAGCTCACCTGGTACACTCGGCAATGAGCAGTTCTTC. Translation gives CASSPGTLGNEQFF.

The chain links TRBV6-1 to TRBJ1-1; TRBD1 is a possible D gene (5 bases). V was shortened by 6 bases and J by 1 base, with 9 bases between the two germline ends. This CDR3 contains 13 residues. The V gene's germline CDR1 is MNHNS and CDR2 SASEGT. Here the CDR3 reads CASSGTANTEAFF. The DNA for the CDR3 is TGTGCCAGCAGCGGGACTGCGAACACTGAAGCTTTCTTT.

The J gene is TRBJ1-1, the V gene TRBV29-1; D is possibly TRBD1 (6 bases). The CDR3 spans 12 residues. V was pared by 4 bases and J by 8 bases, with 14 bases between. CDR1 and CDR2 (germline): SQVTM, ANQGSEA. The CDR3 nucleotides read TGCAGCGTTGTAAGACAGGAACTAGAAGCTTTCTTT. Residues: CSVVRQELEAFF.

The chain combines TRBV10-3 with TRBJ2-7; the D is unclear. CDR1 is ENHRY, CDR2 SYGVKD, per germline. The CDR3 runs 14 residues. Trimming cost V 2 bases and J 2 bases, with 10 bases left between them. The CDR3 DNA reads TGTGCCATCAGTGAGAGGGCGGAGACCTACGAGCAGTACTTC. Protein product: CAISERAETYEQYF.

The rearrangement links TRBV6-5 to TRBJ1-2; D is ambiguous. Germline V CDR1 and CDR2: MNHEY, SVGAGI. Trimming took 6 bases from V and 3 from J, leaving 8 bases between them. The CDR3 has 12 amino acids. CDR3 bases: TGTGCCAGCAGGATCGGGGACTATGGCTACACCTTC. Residues: CASRIGDYGYTF.

V is TRBV7-9 and J is TRBJ2-4; 7 bases are shared with TRBD1. This CDR3 comprises 17 residues. Germline trimming cut 1 base from V and 4 bases from J; bases unmatched to any gene: 10. Germline-derived CDR1 and CDR2 are SEHNR and FQNEAQ (reference sequence). CDR3 coding DNA: TGTGCCAGCAGCTTAGTTCGCGCGACAGGGAAAAAAAACATTCAGTACTTC. It translates to CASSLVRATGKKNIQYF. Together with reference TRBV7-9 and TRBJ2-4, the CDR3 gives the full variable domain: DTGVSQNPRHKITKRGQNVTFRCDPISEHNRLYWYRQTLGQGPEFLTYFQNEAQLEKSRLLSDRFSAERPKGSFSTLEIQRTEQGDSAMYLCASSLVRATGKKNIQYFGAGTRLSVL.

This clone was detected only a few times. This chain connects TRBV29-1 to TRBJ1-5; D gene ambiguous. Trimming removed 7 bases at V and 5 bases at J, with 18 bases between. CDR3 length equals 14 residues. Germline V gives CDR1 SQVTM, CDR2 ANQGSEA. CDR3 protein: CSASAGQADQPQHF. CDR3 nucleotides: TGCAGCGCTTCTGCCGGTCAGGCGGATCAGCCCCAGCATTTT. Full variable domain (missing parts from reference TRBV29-1 and TRBJ1-5): SAVISQKPSRDICQRGTSLTIQCQVDSQVTMMFWYRQQPGQSLTLIATANQGSEATYESGFVIDKFPISRPNLTFSTLTVSNMSPEDSSIYLCSASAGQADQPQHFGDGTRLSIL.

The chain recombines TRBV30 with TRBJ2-7, with D possibly being TRBD2 (8 bases). V was pared by 4 bases and J by 0 bases, with 13 bases between. Germline V gene data show CDR1 as GTSNPN and CDR2 as SVGIG (reference sequence). This CDR3 is 14 amino acids long. The DNA for the CDR3 is TGTGCCTGGACGGGAGGGGGCCGCTCCTACGAGCAGTACTTC. This translates into CAWTGGGRSYEQYF.

The rearrangement links TRBV7-9 to TRBJ1-1; D remains unclear. Germline V gives CDR1 SEHNR, CDR2 FQNEAQ (reference sequence). Trimming pared 1 base from V and 11 bases from J, leaving 11 bases between. This CDR3 spans 12 amino acids. The CDR3 DNA sequence: TGTGCCAGCAGCTTAGTCCAACGGGAGGCTTTCTTT. It translates to CASSLVQREAFF.

This clone was detected only a few times. This rearrangement joins TRBV18 to TRBJ1-4; maybe TRBD1 (5 bases). Germline V gene data show CDR1 as KGHSH and CDR2 as LQKENI. The CDR3 loop spans 13 amino acids. Between the trimmed V and J ends, which lost 0 bases and 11 bases, there was a span of 10 bases. Here the CDR3 reads CASSPPSGLKLFF. CDR3 bases: TGTGCCAGCTCACCACCGTCGGGGCTGAAACTGTTTTTT.

The rearrangement links TRBV29-1 to TRBJ1-2, with 8 bases lining up with TRBD1. This CDR3 contains 12 residues. J lost 7 bases, V lost 3 bases, and 4 bases had no gene match. Germline CDR1 reads SQVTM; CDR2 reads ANQGSEA. The CDR3 loop is CSVETTGAGYTF. The CDR3 DNA reads TGCAGCGTTGAGACGACAGGGGCTGGCTACACCTTC.

The gene calls are TRBV4-1 and TRBJ2-3; possible D gene TRBD1, 6 bases. The CDR3 sequence is 16 residues long. Germline CDR1 reads MGHRA; CDR2 reads YSYEKL. The V and J ends lost 0 bases and 10 bases respectively, with 20 bases between them. The CDR3 reads CASSQDLRGPMVPQYF. The CDR3, as DNA: TGCGCCAGCAGCCAAGATCTCAGGGGCCCGATGGTACCGCAGTATTTT.

The rearrangement uses TRBV5-1 and TRBJ2-5; 8 bases map to TRBD2. The better agreement between TRBJ2-7 and the DNA end casts doubt on the J call. Germline CDR1 reads SGHRS; CDR2 reads YFSETQ. The CDR3 covers 14 residues. CDR3 DNA sequence: TGCGCCAGCAGCGTGAGCGGGGGCTCCTACGAGCAGTACTTC. Translating gives CASSVSGGSYEQYF.

The rearrangement uses TRBV30 and TRBJ2-1, with D maybe TRBD2 (7 bases). Trimming took 3 bases from V and 0 from J, leaving 15 bases between them. The CDR3 contains 16 residues. CDR1 is GTSNPN and CDR2 is SVGIG in the germline V gene (reference sequence). Here the CDR3 DNA reads TGTGCCTGGAGCCACCCGGGGGGCGTCTCCTACAATGAGCAGTTCTTC. Translation: CAWSHPGGVSYNEQFF.

This clone was seen just once. This chain joins TRBV15 and TRBJ2-5, with D perhaps assigned TRBD1 or TRBD2 (5 bases each). V lost 0 bases and J lost 3, with 14 bases in between. Germline V gene data show CDR1 as LNHNV and CDR2 as YYDKDF (reference sequence). This CDR3 region has 16 residues. In nucleotides, the CDR3 is TGTGCCACCAGCAGAGATTTGATAAGAGGGGAAGAGACCCAGTACTTC. The encoded protein is CATSRDLIRGEETQYF. The full variable domain, with the rest looked up from reference TRBV15 and TRBJ2-5, is DAMVIQNPRYQVTQFGKPVTLSCSQTLNHNVMYWYQQKSSQAPKLLFHYYDKDFNNEADTPDNFQSRRPNTSFCFLDIRSPGLGDTAMYLCATSRDLIRGEETQYFGPGTRLLVL.

The J gene is TRBJ1-5, the V gene TRBV23-1, with D hard to call. TRBV23-1 is sorted into the ORF group, with uncertain function. The CDR3 sequence is 14 residues long. Trimming took 3 bases from V and 4 from J, leaving 10 bases between them. The CDR3 here is CASSHPDGNQPQHF. The DNA of the CDR3 is TGCGCCAGCAGTCACCCAGACGGGAATCAGCCCCAGCATTTT.

This clone has just one count. The V call is TRBV2, the J call TRBJ2-1; possibly TRBD1 for D (8 bases). Trimming stripped 7 bases from V and 4 bases from J, with 17 bases between. CDR1 and CDR2 from the germline V gene are SNHLY and FYNNEI. The CDR3 totals 15 residues. The CDR3 here is CASTHRGGAYNEQFF. CDR3 nucleotide sequence: TGTGCCAGCACCCACAGGGGGGGGGCGTACAATGAGCAGTTCTTC.

V and J are TRBV4-1 and TRBJ1-2; D ambiguous. In germline, CDR1 is MGHRA, CDR2 YSYEKL. The CDR3 consists of 12 residues. The V end was cut by 4 bases, the J end by 4 bases, with 7 bases between. CDR3 bases: TGCGCCAGCAGCCGTCCGAGCTATGGCTACACCTTC. Translation gives CASSRPSYGYTF.

This clone was observed a few times. The chain is built from TRBV14 and TRBJ1-2, with no clear D. Germline loops: CDR1 SGHDN, CDR2 FVKESK. The CDR3 covers 13 residues. V shed 1 base and J shed 4 bases, with 7 bases lying between them. The CDR3 bases are TGTGCCAGCAGCCAAGTACAGTCCTATGGCTACACCTTC. Translating it yields CASSQVQSYGYTF.

The chain uses TRBV6-6 and TRBJ1-1, with D unresolved. V lost 2 bases, J lost 2 bases, and 6 bases lay in between. CDR1 is MNHNY, CDR2 SVGAGI, per germline (reference sequence). The CDR3 consists of 13 residues. In DNA form, the CDR3 reads TGTGCCAGCAGTTACCGGGGTAACACTGAAGCTTTCTTT. Amino acids: CASSYRGNTEAFF.

V gene TRBV2 combines with J gene TRBJ2-6; 7 bases match TRBD1. This CDR3 has 16 amino acids. The junction had 6 bases not matched to a gene; V was cut back by 5 bases and J by 2 bases. The V gene's germline CDR1 is SNHLY and CDR2 FYNNEI. CDR3 in DNA: TGTGCCAGCAGTCTAGACAGGGCCCCTGGGGCCAACGTCCTGACTTTC. This gives the protein CASSLDRAPGANVLTF.

The chain couples TRBV7-9 to TRBJ1-4; 7 bases agree with TRBD1. Losses at the gene ends were 0 bases for V and 2 bases for J; bases not matched to a gene: 12. Germline V gives CDR1 SEHNR, CDR2 FQNEAQ (reference sequence). The CDR3 runs to 19 residues. The CDR3 nucleotides read TGTGCCAGCAGCTTAGCGGAGGGGGCGATCGATTTGACTAATGAAAAACTGTTTTTT. This translates into CASSLAEGAIDLTNEKLFF.

The sample holds a few counts of this clone. The chain has TRBV25-1 and TRBJ2-7, with a possible D match to TRBD2 (6 bases). Germline CDR1 and CDR2: MGHDK and SYGVNS. V lost 1 base, J lost 4 bases, and 14 bases lay in between. The CDR3 has 15 residues. CDR3 sequence: CASSELSTGVYEQYF. For the CDR3, the DNA is TGTGCCAGCAGTGAATTGAGTACGGGGGTGTACGAGCAGTACTTC.

This chain links TRBV14 with TRBJ1-1; D not certain. Trimming cost V 3 bases and J 2 bases, with 13 bases left between them. Germline V gives CDR1 SGHDN, CDR2 FVKESK. The CDR3 loop spans 15 amino acids. This chain's CDR3 is CASSHSFGPNTEAFF. The DNA of the CDR3 is TGTGCCAGCAGCCATTCCTTCGGACCAAACACTGAAGCTTTCTTT.